This TCR beta chain was obtained from a study of a mutant IDH1 vaccine in newly diagnosed glioma. Method: immunoSEQ multiplex PCR; TCRdb's copy keeps in-frame clones and lacks some. Altogether roughly 60,000 clones are present, 80% to 90% being singletons, with the ten largest covering 3.5% to 4.5%. Time point described: week 23, last vaccination. Topical imiquimod accompanied each vaccine dose, which consisted of 300 ug of mutant IDH1 20-mer peptide. This clone came up once. The target antigen is unknown. The CDR3 extends over 13 amino acids. Germline V CDR1 and CDR2: MNHEY, SMNVEV (reference sequence). V dropped 6 bases and J dropped 2 bases, with 9 bases sitting between them.

The clonotype comes from a young man with glioma. Sequenced material: PBMCs, taken from a glioma patient whose treatment included an IDH1 peptide vaccine. The chain couples TRBV27 to TRBJ2-3; D gene uncertain. The DNA of the CDR3 is TGTGCCAGCAGAAGCCAGCTCACAGATACGCAGTATTTT. This translates into CASRSQLTDTQYF.